This TCR beta chain was identified during a study of tumor-infiltrating lymphocytes in primary liver carcinoma. Study information: Lesions, classed as T1-T3 N0M0, spanned roughly 4 to 10 cm across.

A constant-region primer primed TCR beta cDNA synthesis from 450 to 550 ng of total RNA. ARM-PCR was slightly modified, and three nested multiplex PCR rounds with it gave rise to the TCR beta libraries. Forward primers for TRBV1-TRBV30 and a C-beta reverse primer served the first two PCR rounds, at roughly 10 cycles each. TCRdb recomputed calls from the multiplex PCR reads with MiXCR, one row per CDR3 protein. The repertoire includes around 27,000 distinct CDR3 sequences, around 84% of them detected once, and approximately 45% sits in the top ten. Per germline, CDR1 MNHNY and CDR2 SVGAGI (reference sequence). The V gene lost 5 bases and the J gene lost 2 bases, with 12 bases spanning the gap. This CDR3 has 14 amino acids. Concerning this clonotype: Antigen specificity is unknown.

Without any cell sorting, roughly 20-32 mg of bulk tissue yielded co-extracted RNA and DNA. The study's findings and limits: Roughly 7.5-24% of top clones, and no more, occurred in all five tumor regions.

The V call is TRBV6-6, the J call TRBJ1-2; tentatively, D is TRBD1 (5 bases). This receptor was identified in a middle-aged man with primary liver carcinoma and hepatitis B virus infection. Material for sequencing was liver tumor tissue from sampling region 3. The sample's subset: tumor region T3, left-lateral pole. Written as DNA, the CDR3 is TGTGCCAGCAGTGATACGGGGGAGAACTATGGCTACACCTTC. Residues: CASSDTGENYGYTF.